These T cell receptor beta chains were read from a single sample in a study of blood T cell repertoires in COVID-19. TCRdb's table, derived via immunoSEQ multiplex PCR, lists solely in-frame clones and lacks some. This repertoire shows tens of thousands of clones, approximately 90% found once; its top ten account for 1% to 1.5%. Input material: peripheral blood. Source of these receptors: a woman older than 75 with acute or convalescent COVID-19. The CDR3 runs from the conserved cysteine through the conserved F or W. The D gene is left open where the match is weak. Rows give clone size only sometimes, using once, few, many, or a class for an expanded clone.

abundance,v_gene,j_gene,d_gene,CDR3aa,CDR3nt
.,TRBV20-1,TRBJ2-1,TRBD2,CSASTLAGEYNEQFF,TGCAGTGCCAGTACACTAGCGGGAGAATACAATGAGCAGTTCTTC
.,TRBV2,TRBJ2-1,.,CASRQGRPAYNEQFF,TGTGCCAGCAGACAGGGTCGCCCTGCCTACAATGAGCAGTTCTTC
.,TRBV14,TRBJ1-1,.,CASSHTWNTEAFF,TGTGCCAGCAGCCATACTTGGAACACTGAAGCTTTCTTT
.,TRBV5-6,TRBJ2-7,.,CASSLSPGPPLYEQYF,TGTGCCAGCAGCCTCTCTCCGGGTCCCCCTCTCTACGAGCAGTACTTC
.,TRBV7-9,TRBJ2-3,.,CASSFSGELTDTQYF,TGTGCCAGCAGCTTTAGCGGAGAACTCACAGATACGCAGTATTTT
.,TRBV29-1,TRBJ2-7,.,CSFRVSSSYEQYF,TGCAGCTTCCGGGTTTCCAGCTCCTACGAGCAGTACTTC
.,TRBV3-1/TRBV3-2,TRBJ2-2,TRBD1,CASSPGTGAAGELFF,TGTGCCAGCAGCCCTGGGACAGGGGCCGCCGGGGAGCTGTTTTTT
.,TRBV5-8,TRBJ1-1,.,CASREGEAFF,TGTGCCAGCAGGGAGGGTGAAGCTTTCTTT
.,TRBV5-1,TRBJ2-7,TRBD1,CASSESPGQSYEQYF,TGCGCCAGTAGCGAGAGTCCGGGACAGTCCTACGAGCAGTACTTC
few,TRBV7-8,TRBJ1-5,.,CASSLRRVAGNQPQHF,TGTGCCAGCAGCCTTAGACGGGTGGCGGGCAATCAGCCCCAGCATTTT
.,TRBV28,TRBJ1-4,TRBD1,CASSSPGQGSVLEKLFF,TGTGCCAGCAGTTCACCCGGACAGGGGTCGGTTTTGGAAAAACTGTTTTTT
.,TRBV7-9,TRBJ2-5,TRBD2,CASSFSGTRSETQYF,TGTGCCAGCAGCTTTAGCGGGACCCGCTCAGAGACCCAGTACTTC
.,TRBV21-1,TRBJ1-1,.,CASSSFGQKNTEAFF,TGTGCCAGCAGCAGCTTTGGACAGAAGAACACTGAAGCTTTCTTT
once,TRBV10-1,TRBJ2-1,TRBD1,CASSFRDSIEQFF,TGCGCCAGCAGTTTCCGGGACAGCATTGAGCAGTTCTTC
.,TRBV30,TRBJ2-7,.,CAWKSSYEQYF,TGTGCCTGGAAGAGTTCCTACGAGCAGTACTTC
.,TRBV7-2,TRBJ2-2,TRBD2,CASSYLAGGPYTGELFF,TGTGCCAGCAGCTATCTAGCGGGGGGACCTTACACCGGGGAGCTGTTTTTT
once,TRBV20-1,TRBJ2-7,TRBD1,CSASSATGVGAYEQYF,TGCAGTGCTAGTTCGGCGACAGGGGTAGGGGCCTACGAGCAGTACTTC
.,TRBV28,TRBJ1-2,TRBD1,CASNTGTGGRYGYTF,TGTGCCAGCAACACCGGGACAGGGGGCCGGTATGGCTACACCTTC
.,TRBV5-1,TRBJ1-2,TRBD1,CASSLGQGAFGAGYTF,TGCGCCAGCAGCTTGGGACAGGGGGCGTTTGGTGCTGGCTACACCTTC
.,TRBV9,TRBJ2-7,.,CASSVGGDSYEQYF,TGTGCCAGCAGCGTGGGCGGGGACTCCTACGAGCAGTACTTC
.,TRBV7-2,TRBJ1-5,.,CASARTWVGNQPQHF,TGTGCCAGCGCCAGGACATGGGTCGGCAATCAGCCCCAGCATTTT
once,TRBV9,TRBJ2-3,.,CASSATTESGTQYF,TGTGCCAGCAGCGCCACGACAGAATCCGGTACGCAGTATTTT
.,TRBV7-2,TRBJ1-6,TRBD1,CASSLGQGPFVLHF,TGTGCCAGCAGCTTGGGACAGGGTCCTTTCGTGCTCCACTTT
.,TRBV6-1,TRBJ2-3,.,CASSDQPPGGLTDTQYF,TGTGCCAGCAGTGACCAGCCACCGGGGGGCCTCACAGATACGCAGTATTTT
few,TRBV7-2,TRBJ2-1,TRBD2,CASSFLAEAEQFF,TGTGCCAGCAGCTTTCTAGCGGAAGCTGAGCAGTTCTTC
.,TRBV19,TRBJ1-5,TRBD1,CASTTQGDQPQHF,TGTGCCAGTACCACTCAGGGGGATCAGCCCCAGCATTTT
.,TRBV5-1,TRBJ2-1,TRBD1,CASSYSPGTGISEQFF,TGCGCCAGCAGCTATTCTCCCGGGACAGGGATTAGTGAGCAGTTCTTC
.,TRBV11-3,TRBJ2-3,TRBD2,CASSSTSGRADTQYF,TGTGCCAGCAGCTCGACTAGCGGGAGGGCGGATACGCAGTATTTT
.,TRBV7-3,TRBJ2-6,.,CASSSRSGANVLTF,TGTGCCAGCAGCTCTCGCTCTGGGGCCAACGTCCTGACTTTC
.,TRBV15,TRBJ2-4,TRBD2,CATSREGTSSQYF,TGTGCCACCAGCAGAGAGGGGACTAGCAGTCAGTACTTC
.,TRBV7-2,TRBJ1-6,.,CASSLEGRGDSPLHF,TGTGCCAGCAGCTTAGAAGGCAGGGGTGATTCACCCCTCCACTTT
.,TRBV5-1,TRBJ2-7,.,CASSLFPGVRSYEQYF,TGCGCCAGCAGCTTGTTCCCGGGAGTTAGGTCCTACGAGCAGTACTTC
.,TRBV5-1,TRBJ1-1,TRBD1,CASSLGTDQDTEAFF,TGCGCCAGCAGCTTAGGGACAGACCAGGACACTGAAGCTTTCTTT
.,TRBV28,TRBJ2-7,.,CASSYGGGRHEQYF,TGTGCCAGCAGCTACGGTGGAGGGCGCCACGAGCAGTACTTC
.,TRBV5-6,TRBJ2-1,TRBD2,CASSLYGGAGNEQFF,TGTGCCAGCAGCTTGTACGGGGGGGCCGGTAATGAGCAGTTCTTC
.,TRBV5-4,TRBJ1-4,.,CASSADGHNEKLFF,TGTGCCAGCAGCGCGGACGGACACAATGAAAAACTGTTTTTT